These 7 T cell receptor beta chains came from one sample sequenced in a study of T cells in Graves' hyperthyroidism and ophthalmopathy. TCR beta CDR3 regions were amplified from RNA transcripts. The HTBI primer set was used in a first-round RT-PCR of the TCR CDR3. TCRdb called the multiplex PCR reads again in MiXCR, with one record for every CDR3 protein. The repertoire holds around 570,000 distinct CDR3 sequences, with just under 20% as singletons. Sequenced: blood. The receptors originated from a man aged 35 to 55 with Graves' ophthalmopathy.

This chain joins TRBV20-1 and TRBJ2-7, with 7 bases that match TRBD2. The CDR3 is 14 amino acids. Germline V gene lookup returns CDR1 DFQATT and CDR2 SNEGSKA (reference sequence). V trimming: 3 bases; J trimming: 5 bases; junction bases outside the gene matches: 10. The CDR3 DNA reads as TGCAGTGCTAGCGGGGGGACGGGGCGGGACGAGCAGTACTTC. Translated, it gives CSASGGTGRDEQYF.

This clonotype was detected a few times. The V gene is TRBV6-2 or TRBV6-3, the J gene TRBJ1-2; D is unresolved. The germline V gene has CDR1 MNHEY and CDR2 SVGEGT. This CDR3 spans 12 amino acids. V was clipped by 5 bases and J by 5 bases, with 9 bases between them. The CDR3 bases are TGTGCCAGCAGTCGAGACATATATGGCTACACCTTC. Translating it yields CASSRDIYGYTF.

The chain uses TRBV20-1 and TRBJ1-2; TRBD1 might be the D (5 bases). V was clipped by 6 bases and J by 2 bases, with 13 bases between them. CDR3 length: 13 amino acids. From germline, CDR1 is DFQATT and CDR2 SNEGSKA (reference sequence). The CDR3 spells CSASTGTNYGYTF. The DNA of the CDR3 is TGCAGTGCGTCGACCGGGACCAACTATGGCTACACCTTC.

This clonotype was observed many times. The CDR3 loop is CASSPGNYEQYF. The CDR3, as DNA: TGTGCCAGCAGTCCGGGAAACTACGAGCAGTACTTC. The V and J genes are TRBV6-1 and TRBJ2-7, with D possibly being TRBD2 (5 bases). There are 12 residues in the CDR3. Germline CDR1 reads MNHNS; CDR2 reads SASEGT. V lost 5 bases to trimming and J lost 3 bases, with 8 bases between them.

This clonotype was seen repeatedly, ten times or more. The genes are TRBV7-3 and TRBJ2-2, with no clear D. The germline gives CDR1 SGHTA, CDR2 FQGTGA. The V and J ends lost 1 base and 1 base respectively, with 4 bases between them. This CDR3 has 14 residues. CDR3 bases: TGTGCCAGCAGCTTAAGTAGGAACACCGGGGAGCTGTTTTTT. This codes for CASSLSRNTGELFF.

This clonotype occurred a few times. The chain recombines TRBV30 with TRBJ1-1; 9 bases are a match to TRBD1. The CDR3 is 17 residues long. The V segment lost 0 bases and the J segment 1 base; nucleotides outside the gene matches: 9. Germline CDR1 and CDR2: GTSNPN and SVGIG (reference sequence). The CDR3 sequence: CAWSVTGGHGRNTEAFF. The CDR3 nucleotides are TGTGCCTGGAGTGTAACAGGGGGCCATGGTAGGAACACTGAAGCTTTCTTT.

The J gene is TRBJ1-4, the V gene TRBV12-3 or TRBV12-4, with D perhaps matching TRBD1 (6 bases). The CDR3 covers 15 residues. V gave up 4 bases and J gave up 4 bases, with 13 bases separating them. The CDR3 DNA sequence: TGTGCCAGCAGTTGGGGGGGGGCAAATAATGAAAAACTGTTTTTT. Translating gives CASSWGGANNEKLFF.